The source of this T cell receptor (beta chain) is a study of chemoradiotherapy in HPV16-positive cancers. Study summary: Functional T-cell assays on a couple of HPV16-positive patients' cells defined candidate HPV-specific clones and common TCR motifs.

Study-wide findings and caveats: HPV-specific T cells were functionally defined from only two HPV16-positive patients. Candidate HPV-specific clones and E7-related TCR motifs grew in tumor during treatment.

Clones were sequenced by immunoSEQ multiplex PCR, and TCRdb holds only the in-frame ones, with some missing. The repertoire includes roughly 25,000 clones, roughly 95% of them detected once, and around 2.6% sits in the top ten. About this clone: Its specificity is unknown.

The germline gives CDR1 SQVTM, CDR2 ANQGSEA. The CDR3 spans 15 residues. The germline V and J ends were trimmed by 2 bases and 0 bases, with 12 bases remaining between them. The chain has TRBV29-1 and TRBJ2-3; D uncertain. The sample was gathered from a patient who underwent chemoradiotherapy. This receptor was identified in a human donor with HPV-associated anogenital cancer. In DNA, the CDR3 is TGCAGCGTTGAAATCTTTACAGAAAGCACAGATACGCAGTATTTT. Translation: CSVEIFTESTDTQYF.